The present T cell receptor (beta chain) was sequenced within a study of radiation and T cells in renal cell carcinoma. Described time point: baseline pretreatment blood. Described treatment: 15 Gy SBRT to primary tumor, nephrectomy 4 weeks later. The germline V gene has CDR1 SGHDN and CDR2 FVKESK. The CDR3 extends over 12 amino acids. V dropped 6 bases and J dropped 0 bases, with 6 bases sitting between them. This table comes from immunoSEQ multiplex PCR, and its TCRdb copy is limited to in-frame clones, with some not included. The sample has about 130,000 clones, approximately 82% seen once. This clonotype originated in a woman in her sixties or seventies with renal cell carcinoma. The specimen comprised blood, sampled from a patient whose treatment included radiotherapy and nephrectomy. V gene TRBV14 combines with J gene TRBJ2-7; D is uncertain. The CDR3 sequence: CASSFSSYEQYF. The CDR3 DNA reads as TGTGCCAGCAGTTTCAGCTCCTACGAGCAGTACTTC.